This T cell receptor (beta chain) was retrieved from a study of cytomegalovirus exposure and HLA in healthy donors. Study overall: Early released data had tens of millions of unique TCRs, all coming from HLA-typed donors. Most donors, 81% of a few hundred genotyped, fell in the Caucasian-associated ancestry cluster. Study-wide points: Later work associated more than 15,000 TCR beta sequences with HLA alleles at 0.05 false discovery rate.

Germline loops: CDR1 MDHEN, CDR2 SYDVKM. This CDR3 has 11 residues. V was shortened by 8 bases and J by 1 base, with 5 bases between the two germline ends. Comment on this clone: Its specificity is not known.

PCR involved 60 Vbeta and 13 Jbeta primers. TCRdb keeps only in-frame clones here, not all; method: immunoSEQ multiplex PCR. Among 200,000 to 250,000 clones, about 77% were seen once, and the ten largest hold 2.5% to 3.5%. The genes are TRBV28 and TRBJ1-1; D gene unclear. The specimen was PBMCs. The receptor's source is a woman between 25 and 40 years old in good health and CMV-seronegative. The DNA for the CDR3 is TGTGCCAGCTTCAAGAACACTGAAGCTTTCTTT. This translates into CASFKNTEAFF.